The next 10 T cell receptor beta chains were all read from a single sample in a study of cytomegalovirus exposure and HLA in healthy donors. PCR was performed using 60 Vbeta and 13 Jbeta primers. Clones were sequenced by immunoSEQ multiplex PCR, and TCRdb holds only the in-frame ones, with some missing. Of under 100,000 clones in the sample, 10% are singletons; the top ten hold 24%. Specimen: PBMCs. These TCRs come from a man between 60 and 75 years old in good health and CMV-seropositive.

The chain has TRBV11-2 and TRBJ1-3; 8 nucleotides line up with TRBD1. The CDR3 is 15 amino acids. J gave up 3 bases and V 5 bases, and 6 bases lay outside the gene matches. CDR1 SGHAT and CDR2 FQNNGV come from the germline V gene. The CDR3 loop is CASSRGQADGNTIYF. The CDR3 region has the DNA TGTGCCAGCAGCCGGGGACAGGCGGATGGAAACACCATATATTTT.

CDR3 sequence (DNA): TGTGCCAGTAGTATTAGAGGAGTGAACACTGAAGCTTTCTTT. Protein product: CASSIRGVNTEAFF. The genes are TRBV19 and TRBJ1-1; no reliable D call. Trimming removed 3 bases from V and 0 bases from J, with 8 bases in between. The CDR3 length is 14 residues. Germline CDR1 is LNHDA and CDR2 is SQIVND (reference sequence).

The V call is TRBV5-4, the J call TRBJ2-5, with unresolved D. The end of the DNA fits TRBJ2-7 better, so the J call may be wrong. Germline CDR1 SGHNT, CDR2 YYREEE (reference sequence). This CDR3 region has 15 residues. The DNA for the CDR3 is TGTGCCAGCAGCTCCCCGTCGGTGGGCCCCTACGAGCAGTACTTC. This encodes CASSSPSVGPYEQYF.

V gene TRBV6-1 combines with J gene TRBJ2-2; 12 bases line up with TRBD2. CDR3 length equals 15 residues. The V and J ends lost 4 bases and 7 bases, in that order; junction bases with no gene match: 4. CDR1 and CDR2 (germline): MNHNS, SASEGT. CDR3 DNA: TGTGCCAGCAGTGCTCGACTAGCGGGGGACGGGGAGCTGTTTTTT. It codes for CASSARLAGDGELFF.

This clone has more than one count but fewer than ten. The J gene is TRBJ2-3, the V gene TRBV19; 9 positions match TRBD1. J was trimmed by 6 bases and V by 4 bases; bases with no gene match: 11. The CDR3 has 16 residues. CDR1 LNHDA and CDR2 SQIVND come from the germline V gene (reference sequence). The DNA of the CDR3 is TGTGCCAGTAGTAGGGGCGGACAGGGGAGATCTGATACGCAGTATTTT. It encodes CASSRGGQGRSDTQYF.

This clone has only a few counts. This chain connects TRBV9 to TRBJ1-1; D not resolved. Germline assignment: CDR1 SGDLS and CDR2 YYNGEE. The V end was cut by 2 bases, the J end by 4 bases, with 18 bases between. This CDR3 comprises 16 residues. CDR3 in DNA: TGTGCCAGCAGCGTCGGAGGGCCCGCTGCAGGCACTGAAGCTTTCTTT. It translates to CASSVGGPAAGTEAFF.

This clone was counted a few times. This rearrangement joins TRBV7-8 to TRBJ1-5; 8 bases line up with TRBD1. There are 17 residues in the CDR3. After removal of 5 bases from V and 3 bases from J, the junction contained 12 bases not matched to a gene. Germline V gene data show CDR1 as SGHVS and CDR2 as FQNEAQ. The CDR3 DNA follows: TGTGCCAGCAGCCCACGCGTACAGGGGGTCATCAATCAGCCCCAGCATTTT. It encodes CASSPRVQGVINQPQHF.

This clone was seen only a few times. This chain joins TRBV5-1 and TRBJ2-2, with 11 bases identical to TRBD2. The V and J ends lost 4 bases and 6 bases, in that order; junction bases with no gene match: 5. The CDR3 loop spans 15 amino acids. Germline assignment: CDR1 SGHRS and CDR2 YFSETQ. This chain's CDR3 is CASSPTSGKSGELFF. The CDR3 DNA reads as TGCGCCAGCAGCCCGACTAGCGGGAAGTCCGGGGAGCTGTTTTTT.

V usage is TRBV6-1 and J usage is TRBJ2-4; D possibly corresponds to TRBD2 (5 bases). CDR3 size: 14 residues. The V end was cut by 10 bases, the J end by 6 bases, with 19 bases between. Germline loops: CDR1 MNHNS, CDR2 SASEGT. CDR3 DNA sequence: TGTGCCACCCAAGGTCGGGAAAGAGGAAACATTCAGTACTTC. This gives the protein CATQGRERGNIQYF.

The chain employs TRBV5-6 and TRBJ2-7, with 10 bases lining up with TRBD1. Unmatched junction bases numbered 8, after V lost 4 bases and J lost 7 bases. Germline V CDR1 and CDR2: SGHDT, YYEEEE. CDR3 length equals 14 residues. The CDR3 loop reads CASSAGTGDREQYV. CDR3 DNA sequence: TGTGCCAGCAGCGCCGGGACAGGGGATCGGGAGCAGTACGTC.